This TCR beta chain was retrieved from a study of blood T cells in healthy people across ages. Points from the study as a whole: Roughly linear declines in TCR beta diversity per million T cells occurred with age.

V shed 0 bases, J shed 2 bases, and the junction held 4 bases outside the gene matches. CDR1 is SGHNT, CDR2 YYREEE, per germline (reference sequence). The CDR3 is 17 residues long. To note about this clonotype: Its matching antigen is unknown.

For the second PCR, which ran for 7 to 11 cycles, a sample-barcoded 5' primer and a J-beta primer mix were used. TCRdb used MiXCR to reprocess the 5' RACE reads, holding one entry per CDR3 protein. The sample includes roughly 800,000 distinct CDR3 sequences, about 25% of them seen just once. Another study also made use of these data, one on T cells of mothers and their children. From that study: The study found slightly higher but non-significant overlap in related versus unrelated mother-child pairs.

This chain connects TRBV5-4 to TRBJ2-5; TRBD2 matches 13 bases. Sequencing input: blood. This TCR came from a boy between 5 and 17 years old in good health. The CDR3 bases are TGTGCCAGCAGCTTGGTGACTAGCGGGAGGAAACAAGAGACCCAGTACTTC. It yields the protein CASSLVTSGRKQETQYF.